Presented here are 16 T cell receptor beta chains from one specimen sequenced in a study of neurological immune-mediated disorders. TCRdb called the 5' RACE reads again in MiXCR, with one record for every CDR3 protein. The sample has 65,000 to 70,000 distinct CDR3 sequences, 3% to 5% seen once. Specimen: PBMCs. These receptors originate from a man aged 25-45 years with multiple sclerosis.

In its sample, this clonotype was seen many times. This sequence joins TRBV9 and TRBJ1-6; 7 bases map to TRBD1. This CDR3 contains 16 residues. The V gene end was trimmed by 2 bases and the J gene end by 7 bases; junction bases not matched to a gene: 9. Germline V gene data show CDR1 as SGDLS and CDR2 as YYNGEE. For the CDR3, the DNA is TGTGCCAGCAGCGTCTCACCGGGACAGCAAAATTCACCCCTCCACTTT. It is translated as CASSVSPGQQNSPLHF.

This clonotype was counted at least ten times. The V gene is TRBV27, the J gene TRBJ2-1; 8 nucleotides align to TRBD2. Germline V gene sequence: CDR1 MNHEY, CDR2 SMNVEV (reference sequence). The CDR3 sequence is 15 residues long. Trimming removed 6 bases from V and 4 bases from J; junction bases left unmatched: 8. The CDR3 DNA is TGTGCCAGCAGGCCAAGCGGGGGCTTATACAATGAGCAGTTCTTC. This gives the protein CASRPSGGLYNEQFF.

This clonotype was counted ten times or more. The CDR3 region has the DNA TGCAGCGTTGAGTATGCTGGGTCTGGCTACACCTTC. Residues: CSVEYAGSGYTF. V is TRBV29-1 and J is TRBJ1-2; D not resolved. This CDR3 has 12 residues. Trimming removed 3 bases from V and 7 bases from J, with 12 bases in between. CDR1 is SQVTM and CDR2 is ANQGSEA in the germline V gene.

This clonotype was observed a few times. A much larger clone differs from this one at a single base, so this may be a read error. The chain carries TRBV2 and TRBJ2-2; D is undetermined. Germline CDR1 is SNHLY and CDR2 is FYNNEI. Trimming shortened V by 6 bases and J by 5 bases, and 7 bases separated the two germline ends. The CDR3 extends over 12 amino acids. The CDR3 protein is CASRTRTGELFF. CDR3 sequence (DNA): TGTGCCAGCAGAACAAGAACCGGGGAGCTGTTTTTT. Full variable domain (outside the CDR3, taken from reference TRBV2 and TRBJ2-2): EPEVTQTPSHQVTQMGQEVILRCVPISNHLYFYWYRQILGQKVEFLVSFYNNEISEKSEIFDDQFSVERPDGSNFTLKIRSTKLEDSAMYFCASRTRTGELFFGEGSRLTVL.

This clonotype has at least ten counts. This chain connects TRBV5-8 to TRBJ2-3; 14 bases match TRBD2. Trimming cost V 0 bases and J 2 bases; bases outside gene matches: 14. CDR1 is SGHTS and CDR2 is YDEGEE in the germline V gene. This CDR3 region has 21 residues. In nucleotides, the CDR3 is TGTGCCAGCAGCTTGGGGATCCTGGGGACTAGCGGGGGATATCTCACAGATACGCAGTATTTT. This codes for CASSLGILGTSGGYLTDTQYF.

This clonotype was observed many times. V is TRBV3-1 and J is TRBJ2-1; maybe TRBD2 (5 bases). Germline values: CDR1 LGHDT, CDR2 YNNKEL (reference sequence). CDR3 length: 13 residues. The V end lost 0 bases, the J end lost 8 bases, and 8 bases lay between the germline ends. The CDR3 DNA reads TGTGCCAGCAGCCAAGAATTGGAGGATGAGCAGTTCTTC. This translates into CASSQELEDEQFF.

Many counts were recorded for this clonotype. This chain uses TRBV2 with TRBJ2-7; D gene ambiguous. Germline V gives CDR1 SNHLY, CDR2 FYNNEI. V was cut by 11 bases and J by 6 bases, with 20 bases left in between. The CDR3 runs 13 residues. In DNA form, the CDR3 reads TGTGCCGAAGGGCTCCGGGCGTCCGCCGAGCAGTACTTC. Protein sequence: CAEGLRASAEQYF.

The J gene is TRBJ1-4, the V gene TRBV7-9; D not resolved. The CDR3 length is 15 residues. Germline V gene sequence: CDR1 SEHNR, CDR2 FQNEAQ (reference sequence). The ends were cut back, 3 bases at V and 4 bases at J, with 12 bases in the middle. CDR3 sequence reads: CASSFGPAINEKLFF. The CDR3 nucleotides read TGTGCCAGCAGCTTCGGTCCTGCGATTAATGAAAAACTGTTTTTT.

This clonotype came up many times. The chain's CDR3 is CSAREPTGADEKLFF. In DNA form, the CDR3 reads TGCAGTGCTAGGGAACCAACCGGGGCGGATGAAAAACTGTTTTTT. The J gene is TRBJ1-4, the V gene TRBV20-1, with a weak D call TRBD1 (5 bases). The CDR3 is made up of 15 amino acids. V was cut by 3 bases and J by 6 bases, with 17 bases left in between. CDR1 is DFQATT, CDR2 SNEGSKA, per germline (reference sequence).

This clonotype was counted many times. The rearrangement links TRBV19 to TRBJ1-1; 7 bases are a match to TRBD1. Unmatched junction bases numbered 8, after V lost 5 bases and J lost 8 bases. The CDR3 length is 13 residues. Germline CDR1 reads LNHDA; CDR2 reads SQIVND (reference sequence). CDR3 residues: CASSVGGRDEAFF. DNA of the CDR3: TGTGCCAGTAGTGTAGGGGGCCGAGACGAAGCTTTCTTT.

This clonotype has ten or more counts. V and J are TRBV5-1 and TRBJ2-3, with TRBD1 as a possible D gene (5 bases). Per the germline V gene, CDR1 is SGHRS and CDR2 is YFSETQ. CDR3 length equals 15 residues. V was trimmed by 6 bases and J by 1 base, leaving 15 bases between them. CDR3 sequence: CASTRRGFGTDTQYF. Here the CDR3 DNA reads TGCGCCAGCACCCGAAGGGGTTTCGGCACAGATACGCAGTATTTT.

This clonotype appeared a few times. The gene calls are TRBV6-2 or TRBV6-3 and TRBJ2-5; 9 positions agree with TRBD2. In germline, CDR1 is MNHEY, CDR2 SVGEGT. J lost 4 bases, V lost 0 bases, and 3 bases had no gene match. The CDR3 consists of 15 residues. The CDR3 protein is CASSYSGLATETQYF. CDR3 bases: TGTGCCAGCAGTTACTCCGGACTAGCGACAGAGACCCAGTACTTC.

Ten or more counts support this clonotype. The V and J genes are TRBV4-1 and TRBJ2-7; D remains ambiguous. Germline V gene sequence: CDR1 MGHRA, CDR2 YSYEKL. The CDR3 runs to 13 residues. V shed 5 bases and J shed 6 bases, with 14 bases lying between them. The CDR3 reads CASSTDLLLEQYF. Here the CDR3 DNA reads TGCGCCAGCAGCACTGATCTCCTTCTCGAGCAGTACTTC.

This sequence joins TRBV6-2 or TRBV6-3 and TRBJ1-2; tentative D call: TRBD1 (5 bases). The CDR3 runs 15 residues. Per germline, CDR1 MNHEY and CDR2 SVGEGT. The ends were cut back, 6 bases at V and 2 bases at J, with 16 bases in the middle. The CDR3: CASSSATERNYGYTF. CDR3 in DNA: TGTGCCAGCAGCTCTGCGACAGAACGCAACTATGGCTACACCTTC.

This clonotype came up many times. The V and J genes are TRBV25-1 and TRBJ1-2; TRBD1 matches at 7 bases. This CDR3 is 14 amino acids long. After removal of 3 bases from V and 7 bases from J, the junction contained 8 bases not matched to a gene. Germline loops: CDR1 MGHDK, CDR2 SYGVNS. CDR3 in amino acids: CASSEEGAPSGYTF. The CDR3 coding sequence is TGTGCCAGCAGTGAGGAGGGGGCGCCTAGTGGCTACACCTTC.

The sample holds many counts of this clonotype. The chain employs TRBV7-7 and TRBJ2-2; 7 nucleotides line up with TRBD2. The V gene end was trimmed by 5 bases and the J gene end by 0 bases; junction bases not matched to a gene: 3. In germline, CDR1 is SSHAT, CDR2 FNYEAQ (reference sequence). The CDR3 extends over 15 amino acids. In nucleotides, the CDR3 is TGTGCCAGCAGCCGTGGACTAGCGAACACCGGGGAGCTGTTTTTT. Translating it yields CASSRGLANTGELFF. Based on the CDR3 plus reference TRBV7-7 and TRBJ2-2, the full variable domain is GAGVSQSPRYKVTKRGQDVTLRCDPISSHATLYWYQQALGQGPEFLTYFNYEAQPDKSGLPSDRFSAERPEGSISTLTIQRTEQRDSAMYRCASSRGLANTGELFFGEGSRLTVL.